This is a list of T cell receptor beta chains from one sample in a study of shared clonotypes between healthy human individuals. Using immunoSEQ multiplex PCR, the repertoire was profiled, and TCRdb retains in-frame clones only, with some absent. The profile shows about 2 million clones, about 95% of them singletons. Sequencing was carried out using naive CD8+ T cells sorted from blood. The receptors stem from a man between 18 and 29 years old in good health. CDR3s leave out the opening cysteine and the closing phenylalanine or tryptophan. D genes are given only for firm matches. Rows give clone size only sometimes, using once, few, many, or a class for an expanded clone.

D gene: .
clone size: .
V gene: TRBV5-4
J gene: TRBJ2-5
CDR3 protein: ASSLENQETQY

D gene: .
clone size: .
V gene: TRBV30
J gene: TRBJ2-5
CDR3 protein: AWDIGSIRGAQY

D gene: .
clone size: .
V gene: TRBV29-1
J gene: TRBJ1-4
CDR3 protein: SVLRGAGKEEKLF

D gene: .
clone size: .
V gene: TRBV11-2
J gene: TRBJ2-7
CDR3 protein: ASSLAGTAGEQY

D gene: .
clone size: once
V gene: TRBV5-4
J gene: TRBJ2-6
CDR3 protein: ASSFGGSGANVLT

D gene: .
clone size: .
V gene: TRBV2
J gene: TRBJ2-7
CDR3 protein: ASSGRPGTRSYEQY

D gene: .
clone size: .
V gene: TRBV4-1
J gene: TRBJ2-5
CDR3 protein: ASSQDEEAETQY

D gene: .
clone size: .
V gene: TRBV7-9
J gene: TRBJ2-7
CDR3 protein: ASSLPSGLAYEQY

D gene: .
clone size: .
V gene: TRBV7-9
J gene: TRBJ2-2
CDR3 protein: ASSPPGTTTGLAGELF

D gene: .
clone size: .
V gene: TRBV6-1
J gene: TRBJ2-7
CDR3 protein: ASSESRTADYEQY

D gene: .
clone size: .
V gene: TRBV18
J gene: TRBJ1-4
CDR3 protein: ASSPPNEKLLF

D gene: .
clone size: .
V gene: TRBV6-5
J gene: TRBJ1-2
CDR3 protein: ASSYGETGDGYT

D gene: TRBD1
clone size: .
V gene: TRBV4-1
J gene: TRBJ2-1
CDR3 protein: ASSQIWKDRRNEQF

D gene: .
clone size: .
V gene: TRBV9
J gene: TRBJ2-3
CDR3 protein: ASTEGASTDTQY

D gene: .
clone size: .
V gene: TRBV6-1
J gene: TRBJ2-3
CDR3 protein: ASSLLGSWTDTQY

D gene: .
clone size: .
V gene: TRBV29-1
J gene: TRBJ2-3
CDR3 protein: SVELRDKPRDTQY

D gene: .
clone size: .
V gene: TRBV4-1
J gene: TRBJ2-5
CDR3 protein: ASSHLGETQY

D gene: TRBD2
clone size: .
V gene: TRBV6-1
J gene: TRBJ2-1
CDR3 protein: ASSEPAGGEAYNEQF

D gene: .
clone size: .
V gene: TRBV4-1
J gene: TRBJ2-2
CDR3 protein: ASSPPSGELF

D gene: TRBD1
clone size: .
V gene: TRBV9
J gene: TRBJ1-2
CDR3 protein: ASMGQGRNYGYT

D gene: .
clone size: once
V gene: TRBV10-2
J gene: TRBJ2-7
CDR3 protein: ASSVDREAY

D gene: .
clone size: .
V gene: TRBV7-9
J gene: TRBJ2-3
CDR3 protein: ASAPLLGSTDTQY

D gene: .
clone size: .
V gene: TRBV7-9
J gene: TRBJ2-1
CDR3 protein: ASSISPNEQF

D gene: TRBD1
clone size: once
V gene: TRBV30
J gene: TRBJ2-7
CDR3 protein: AWSPRTGKVEQY

D gene: .
clone size: .
V gene: TRBV7-2
J gene: TRBJ2-1
CDR3 protein: ASRLSSYNEQF

D gene: TRBD2
clone size: once
V gene: TRBV9
J gene: TRBJ2-1
CDR3 protein: ASSVGGGAYNEQF

D gene: .
clone size: .
V gene: TRBV6-1
J gene: TRBJ2-1
CDR3 protein: ASGQPRIEQF

D gene: TRBD1
clone size: many
V gene: TRBV30
J gene: TRBJ1-1
CDR3 protein: AWADRKDTEAF

D gene: .
clone size: .
V gene: TRBV7-9
J gene: TRBJ1-1
CDR3 protein: ASIEEGDTEAF

D gene: TRBD2
clone size: .
V gene: TRBV4-3
J gene: TRBJ2-5
CDR3 protein: ASSQDPLSGSAAETQY

D gene: TRBD2
clone size: .
V gene: TRBV13
J gene: TRBJ2-1
CDR3 protein: ASSPPASGITYNEQF

D gene: .
clone size: .
V gene: TRBV10-3
J gene: TRBJ2-3
CDR3 protein: AIREALSGVDTQY

D gene: .
clone size: .
V gene: TRBV5-5
J gene: TRBJ2-7
CDR3 protein: ASSLGDTYEQY

D gene: .
clone size: .
V gene: TRBV6-1
J gene: TRBJ1-2
CDR3 protein: ASSEAGGTGPGYT

D gene: TRBD1
clone size: .
V gene: TRBV15
J gene: TRBJ2-2
CDR3 protein: ATSGGQGLDSGELF

D gene: .
clone size: .
V gene: TRBV1
J gene: TRBJ2-1
CDR3 protein: TSSGAGNYPDNEQF

D gene: .
clone size: .
V gene: TRBV2
J gene: TRBJ1-1
CDR3 protein: ASSAAANTEAF

D gene: TRBD1
clone size: .
V gene: TRBV6-5
J gene: TRBJ1-1
CDR3 protein: ASSYLTGEAEAF

D gene: TRBD2
clone size: .
V gene: TRBV7-3
J gene: TRBJ2-3
CDR3 protein: ASSRQGAGGPLDTQY